The present entry profiles one TCR beta chain with its context. From germline, CDR1 is SGHAT and CDR2 FQNNGV. The length of the CDR3 is 16 residues. Trimming shortened V by 0 bases and J by 7 bases, and 13 bases separated the two germline ends. These data originate in a study of control samples from healthy donors and cancer patients. Sequencing used immunoSEQ multiplex PCR; TCRdb keeps in-frame clones, though not all of them. The sample lists fewer than 200,000 clones; about 92% were seen once. This chain links TRBV11-2 with TRBJ1-6; D ambiguous. The sequence came from a young man in good health. Sequenced: blood. The DNA for the CDR3 is TGTGCCAGCAGCTTAGAAGGCTTCTCGGGGAATTCACCCCTCCACTTT. Translation: CASSLEGFSGNSPLHF.